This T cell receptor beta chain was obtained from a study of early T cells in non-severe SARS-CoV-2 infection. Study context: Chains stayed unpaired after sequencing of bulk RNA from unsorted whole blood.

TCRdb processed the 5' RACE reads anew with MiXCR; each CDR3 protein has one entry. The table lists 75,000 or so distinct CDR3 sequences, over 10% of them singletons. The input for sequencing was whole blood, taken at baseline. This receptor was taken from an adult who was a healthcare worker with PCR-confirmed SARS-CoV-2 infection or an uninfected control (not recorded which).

Written as DNA, the CDR3 is TGTGCCAGCAGCGGACGGTTTAGCAATCAGCCCCAGCATTTT. Its translation: CASSGRFSNQPQHF. The J gene is TRBJ1-5, the V gene TRBV6-6, with D uncertain. This CDR3 has 14 amino acids. The V gene lost 6 bases and the J gene lost 0 bases, with 9 bases spanning the gap. Germline V gene data show CDR1 as MNHNY and CDR2 as SVGAGI (reference sequence).